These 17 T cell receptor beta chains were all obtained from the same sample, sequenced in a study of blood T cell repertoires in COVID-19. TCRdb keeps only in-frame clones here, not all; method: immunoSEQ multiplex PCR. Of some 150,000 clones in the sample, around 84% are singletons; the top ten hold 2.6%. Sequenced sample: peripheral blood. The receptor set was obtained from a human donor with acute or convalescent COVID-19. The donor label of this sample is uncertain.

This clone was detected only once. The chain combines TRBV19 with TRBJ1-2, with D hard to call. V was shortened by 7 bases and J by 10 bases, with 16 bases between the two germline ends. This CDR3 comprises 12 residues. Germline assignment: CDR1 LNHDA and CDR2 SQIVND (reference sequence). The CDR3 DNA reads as TGTGCCAGTACGAGGACTTCGACGGCCTACACCTTC. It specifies CASTRTSTAYTF.

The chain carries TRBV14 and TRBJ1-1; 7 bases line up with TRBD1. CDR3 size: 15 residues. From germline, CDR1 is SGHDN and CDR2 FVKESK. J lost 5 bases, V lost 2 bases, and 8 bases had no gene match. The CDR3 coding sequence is TGTGCCAGCAGCCAACCGGGACAGTCAAAAACTGAAGCTTTCTTT. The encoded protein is CASSQPGQSKTEAFF.

CDR3 bases: TGTGCCAGCAATTCCGGATGGGGGGGGCAAGAGACCCAGTACTTC. This gives the protein CASNSGWGGQETQYF. The gene calls are TRBV2 and TRBJ2-5; TRBD2 matches 7 bases. CDR1 SNHLY and CDR2 FYNNEI come from the germline V gene. This CDR3 spans 15 amino acids. V lost 7 bases and J lost 2; bases outside the gene matches: 10.

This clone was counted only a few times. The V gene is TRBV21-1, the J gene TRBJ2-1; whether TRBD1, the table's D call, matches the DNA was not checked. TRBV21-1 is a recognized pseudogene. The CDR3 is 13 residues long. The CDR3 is CASSKGSRGEQFF. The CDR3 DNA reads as TGTGCCAGCAGCAAAGGAAGTAGGGGTGAGCAGTTCTTC.

The CDR3 nucleotides read TGTGCCAGCAGCCAAGATTGGGCAGGGAACTACAATGAGCAGTTCTTC. This gives the protein CASSQDWAGNYNEQFF. The chain employs TRBV4-2 and TRBJ2-1; D possibly corresponds to TRBD1 (5 bases). The CDR3 spans 16 residues. V lost 0 bases and J 3 bases, leaving 12 bases between the germline ends. Germline CDR1 LGHNA, CDR2 YNFKEQ.

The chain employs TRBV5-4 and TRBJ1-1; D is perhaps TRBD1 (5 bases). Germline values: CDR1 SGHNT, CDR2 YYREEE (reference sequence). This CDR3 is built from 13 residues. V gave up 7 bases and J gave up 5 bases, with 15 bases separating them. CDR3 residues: CASFGAGRTEAFF. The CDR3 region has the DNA TGTGCCAGCTTCGGGGCAGGGAGGACTGAAGCTTTCTTT.

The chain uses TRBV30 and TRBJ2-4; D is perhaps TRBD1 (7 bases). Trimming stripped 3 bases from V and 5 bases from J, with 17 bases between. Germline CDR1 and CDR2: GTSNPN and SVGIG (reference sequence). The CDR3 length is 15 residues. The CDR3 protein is CAWSAGQTHQNIQYF. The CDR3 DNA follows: TGTGCCTGGAGCGCGGGACAGACTCATCAAAACATTCAGTACTTC.

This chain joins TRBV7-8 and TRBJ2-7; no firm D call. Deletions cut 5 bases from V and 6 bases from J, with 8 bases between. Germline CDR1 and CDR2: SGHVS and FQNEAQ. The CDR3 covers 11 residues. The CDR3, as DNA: TGTGCCAGCAGCCTAACAAGCGAGCAGTACGTC. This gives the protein CASSLTSEQYV.

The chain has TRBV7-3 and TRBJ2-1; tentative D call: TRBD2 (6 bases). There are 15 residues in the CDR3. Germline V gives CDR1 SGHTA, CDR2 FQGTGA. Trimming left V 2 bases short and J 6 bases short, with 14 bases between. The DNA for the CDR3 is TGTGCCAGCAGCTTAGAACCCCGTAGCGGCAATGAGCAGTTCTTC. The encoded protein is CASSLEPRSGNEQFF.

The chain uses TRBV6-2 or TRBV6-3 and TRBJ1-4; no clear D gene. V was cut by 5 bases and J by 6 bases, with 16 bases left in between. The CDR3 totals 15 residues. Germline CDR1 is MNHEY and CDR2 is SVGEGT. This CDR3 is CASSLASLGDEKLFF. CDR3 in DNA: TGTGCCAGCAGTCTTGCTTCTCTGGGCGATGAAAAACTGTTTTTT.

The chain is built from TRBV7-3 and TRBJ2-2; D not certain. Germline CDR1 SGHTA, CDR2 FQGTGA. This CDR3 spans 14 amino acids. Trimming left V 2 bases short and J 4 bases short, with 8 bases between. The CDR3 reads CASSLFGSTGELFF. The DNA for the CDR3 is TGTGCCAGCAGCTTATTCGGGTCCACCGGGGAGCTGTTTTTT.

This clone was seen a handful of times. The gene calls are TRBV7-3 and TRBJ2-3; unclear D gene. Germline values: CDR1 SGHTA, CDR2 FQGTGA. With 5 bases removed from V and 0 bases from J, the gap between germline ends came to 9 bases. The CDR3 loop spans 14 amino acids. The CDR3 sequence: CASSPVSSTDTQYF. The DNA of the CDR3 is TGTGCCAGCAGCCCCGTTTCTAGCACAGATACGCAGTATTTT. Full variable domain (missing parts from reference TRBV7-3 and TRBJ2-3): GAGVSQTPSNKVTEKGKYVELRCDPISGHTALYWYRQSLGQGPEFLIYFQGTGAADDSGLPNDRFFAVRPEGSVSTLKIQRTERGDSAVYLCASSPVSSTDTQYFGPGTRLTVL.

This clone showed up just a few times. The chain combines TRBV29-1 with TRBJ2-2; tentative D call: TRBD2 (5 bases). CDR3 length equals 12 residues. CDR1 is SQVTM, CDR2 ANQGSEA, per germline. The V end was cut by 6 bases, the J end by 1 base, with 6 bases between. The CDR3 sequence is CSVEGNTGELFF. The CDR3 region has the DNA TGCAGCGTAGAGGGGAACACCGGGGAGCTGTTTTTT.

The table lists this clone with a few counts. CDR3 DNA: TGCGCCAGCAGCTTGGAACCGGTCAACACTGAAGCTTTCTTT. Protein product: CASSLEPVNTEAFF. V usage is TRBV5-1 and J usage is TRBJ1-1, with D hard to call. In germline, CDR1 is SGHRS, CDR2 YFSETQ. Trimming took off 0 bases at V and 2 bases at J, with 8 bases between the two ends. This CDR3 contains 14 residues.

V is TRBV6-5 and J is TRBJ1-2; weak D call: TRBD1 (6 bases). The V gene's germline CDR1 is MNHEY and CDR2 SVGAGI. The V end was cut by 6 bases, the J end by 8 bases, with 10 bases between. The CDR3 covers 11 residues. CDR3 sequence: CASSNRVGYTF. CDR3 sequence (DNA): TGTGCCAGCAGCAACAGGGTCGGCTACACCTTC.

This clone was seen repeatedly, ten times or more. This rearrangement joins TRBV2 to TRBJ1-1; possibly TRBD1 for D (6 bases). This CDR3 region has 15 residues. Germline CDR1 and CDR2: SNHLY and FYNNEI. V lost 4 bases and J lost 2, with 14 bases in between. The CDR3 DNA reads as TGTGCCAGCAGTGTCGGTAGGGGGTTAAACACTGAAGCTTTCTTT. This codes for CASSVGRGLNTEAFF. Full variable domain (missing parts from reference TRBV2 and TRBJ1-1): EPEVTQTPSHQVTQMGQEVILRCVPISNHLYFYWYRQILGQKVEFLVSFYNNEISEKSEIFDDQFSVERPDGSNFTLKIRSTKLEDSAMYFCASSVGRGLNTEAFFGQGTRLTVV.

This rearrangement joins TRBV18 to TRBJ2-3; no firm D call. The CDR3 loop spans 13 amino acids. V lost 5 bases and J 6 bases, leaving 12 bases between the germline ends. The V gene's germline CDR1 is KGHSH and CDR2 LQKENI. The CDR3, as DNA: TGTGCCAGCTCAGAACACCCGAGGGATACGCAGTATTTT. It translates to CASSEHPRDTQYF.